Detailed here is one TCR beta chain. Its specificity is not known. These data come from a study of blood T cells in healthy people across ages. Study-level points and caveats: Compared with aged donors, long-lived donors showed fewer expanded clones, suggesting selection.

Germline-derived CDR1 and CDR2 are SGHRS and YFSETQ. CDR3 length: 17 residues. V lost 3 bases to trimming and J lost 5 bases; unmatched junction nucleotides: 12. Peripheral blood samples of around 9.8 milliliters were drawn from each donor. The authors isolated at least 6.5 million PBMCs per sample. A sample-barcoded 5' primer and a J-beta primer mix were used in a second PCR of roughly 7 to 11 cycles. The template-switch adaptor was a 5' adaptor with 12 random nucleotides. It tagged each cDNA molecule. TCRdb redid the calling of the 5' RACE reads with MiXCR, one entry per CDR3 protein. The profile covers about 600,000 distinct CDR3 sequences, with less than 60% appearing a single time and 20% to 25% taken by the ten largest.

This TCR derives from a man older than 75 in good health. The chain has TRBV5-1 and TRBJ1-1, with 11 bases fitting TRBD1. Sequenced: blood. The chain's CDR3 is CASSYRTGTGGRTEAFF. The CDR3 region has the DNA TGCGCCAGCAGCTATCGTACCGGGACAGGGGGAAGGACTGAAGCTTTCTTT. Filled out from reference TRBV5-1 and TRBJ1-1, the complete variable domain reads KAGVTQTPRYLIKTRGQQVTLSCSPISGHRSVSWYQQTPGQGLQFLFEYFSETQRNKGNFPGRFSGRQFSNSRSEMNVSTLELGDSALYLCASSYRTGTGGRTEAFFGQGTRLTVV.